This T cell receptor (beta chain) came from a study of T cell responses to AZD1222 COVID-19 vaccine. V lost 4 bases and J lost 3; bases outside the gene matches: 4. CDR1 SGHVS and CDR2 FNYEAQ come from the germline V gene. This CDR3 is built from 15 residues. Details on this clone: Antigen unknown.

The data were produced by immunoSEQ multiplex PCR, yet TCRdb's version contains in-frame clones alone and is incomplete. The sample yields 150,000 to 200,000 clones, 80% to 95% seen once. Study-level findings and limits: Repertoires were sampled only after the peak T cell response. Reportedly, nearly half the spike-specific TCRs target unmutated variant regions.

Specimen: peripheral blood, collected 28 days after the second AZD1222 dose. J is TRBJ1-3 and V is TRBV7-6; 9 nucleotides agree with TRBD1. The receptor comes from an adult who received the AZD1222 COVID-19 vaccine. The CDR3 protein is CASSSTGGFGNTIYF. The DNA of the CDR3 is TGTGCCAGCAGCTCGACAGGGGGGTTTGGAAACACCATATATTTT.